Listed below are T cell receptor beta chains from one sample, sequenced in a study of blood T cell repertoires in COVID-19. The method was immunoSEQ multiplex PCR; TCRdb's version includes in-frame clones alone and lacks a portion of them. This table holds 430,000 or so clones, approximately 90% found once. Sequencing was done on a sample of PBMCs or T cells enriched from blood (not recorded which). All receptors come from a woman under 30 who had been exposed to COVID-19. CDR3s include the opening cysteine and the closing phenylalanine or tryptophan. D genes are given only for firm matches. The size field is filled for only some rows; it gives once, few, many or a size class.

>TRBD1|TRBV5-8|few|TRBJ1-1
CASSLGQVGTEAFF
TGTGCCAGCAGCCTGGGACAGGTGGGCACTGAAGCTTTCTTT
>TRBD1|TRBV12-3/TRBV12-4|.|TRBJ1-2
CASRTGTGYGYTF
TGTGCCAGCAGGACCGGGACAGGGTATGGCTACACCTTC
>TRBD2|TRBV7-8|.|TRBJ2-1
CASSAGLAGNNEQFF
TGTGCCAGCAGCGCAGGACTAGCGGGAAATAATGAGCAGTTCTTC
>.|TRBV5-5|once|TRBJ2-3
CASSLVGGSTDTQYF
TGTGCCAGCAGCTTGGTGGGGGGAAGCACAGATACGCAGTATTTT
>.|TRBV5-8|few|TRBJ1-4
CASSPGDGNEKLFF
TGTGCCAGCAGCCCGGGGGACGGTAATGAAAAACTGTTTTTT
>.|TRBV19|.|TRBJ2-2
CASGAEWGVANTGELFF
TGTGCCAGCGGCGCGGAGTGGGGGGTCGCGAACACCGGGGAGCTGTTTTTT
>TRBD1|TRBV19|.|TRBJ1-2
CASSRPGQGNYGYTF
TGTGCCAGTAGTAGACCGGGACAGGGGAACTATGGCTACACCTTC
>.|TRBV24-1|.|TRBJ2-5
CATSAVGGGTQYF
TGTGCCACCAGTGCGGTGGGAGGCGGGACCCAGTACTTC
>.|TRBV12-3/TRBV12-4|.|TRBJ1-2
CASGGGYGYTF
TGTGCCAGCGGGGGGGGTTATGGCTACACCTTC
>TRBD1|TRBV27|.|TRBJ1-2
CASSLSWTGKNYGYTF
TGTGCCAGCAGTTTATCCTGGACAGGGAAAAACTATGGCTACACCTTC
>.|TRBV27|few|TRBJ1-2
CASSSLEGRSTNYGYTF
TGTGCCAGCAGTTCCCTTGAGGGGAGGAGTACAAACTATGGCTACACCTTC
>.|TRBV11-2|.|TRBJ2-1
CASSRSNEQFF
TGTGCCAGCAGTCGGAGTAATGAGCAGTTCTTC
>.|TRBV7-9|.|TRBJ1-3
CASSSAGPGNTIYF
TGTGCCAGCAGCTCCGCGGGTCCTGGAAACACCATATATTTT
>TRBD1|TRBV4-3|.|TRBJ1-4
CASSQELGTGVEKLFF
TGCGCCAGCAGCCAAGAATTGGGGACAGGGGTAGAAAAACTGTTTTTT
>.|TRBV7-8|.|TRBJ1-2
CASSSDSSNYGYTF
TGTGCCAGCAGCTCGGACAGTTCTAACTATGGCTACACCTTC
>.|TRBV5-4|.|TRBJ1-5
CASIMRGEDQPQHF
TGTGCCAGCATCATGCGGGGAGAAGATCAGCCCCAGCATTTT
>TRBD1|TRBV18|.|TRBJ1-6
CASSPRDRDNSPLHF
TGTGCCAGCTCACCAAGGGACAGGGATAATTCACCCCTCCACTTT
>TRBD1|TRBV24-1|.|TRBJ2-7
CATSAYGTGSYRYEQYF
TGTGCCACCAGTGCCTACGGGACAGGGTCTTATCGATACGAGCAGTACTTC
>.|TRBV19|.|TRBJ1-5
CASKIQGYSNQPQHF
TGTGCCAGCAAAATACAGGGTTATAGCAATCAGCCCCAGCATTTT
>.|TRBV2|.|TRBJ1-4
CASTVPGGGKLFF
TGTGCCAGCACAGTCCCTGGGGGGGGAAAACTGTTTTTT
>.|TRBV5-1|.|TRBJ1-3
CASSLGGSLSGNTIYF
TGCGCCAGCAGCTTGGGCGGCTCTCTCTCTGGAAACACCATATATTTT
>.|TRBV4-1|.|TRBJ2-7
CASSLGSSVTYEQYF
TGCGCCAGCAGCCTCGGGTCCTCCGTAACCTACGAGCAGTACTTC
>.|TRBV25-1|.|TRBJ2-7
CASSESGFYEQYF
TGTGCCAGCAGTGAATCAGGGTTCTACGAGCAGTACTTC
>.|TRBV28|.|TRBJ1-2
CATFSGDFNYGYTF
TGTGCCACCTTCTCGGGGGATTTTAACTATGGCTACACCTTC
>.|TRBV4-3|.|TRBJ1-2
CASSQAQNYGYTF
TGCGCCAGCAGCCAAGCTCAGAACTATGGCTACACCTTC
>.|TRBV5-8|.|TRBJ2-5
CASSLLAPETQYF
TGTGCCAGCAGCTTGCTGGCCCCGGAGACCCAGTACTTC
>TRBD2|TRBV5-1|.|TRBJ2-1
CASSFPEAGVNEQFF
TGCGCCAGCAGCTTCCCCGAAGCGGGAGTGAATGAGCAGTTCTTC
>TRBD1|TRBV4-2|.|TRBJ2-7
CASSQDGTGGSYEQYF
TGTGCCAGCAGCCAAGATGGGACAGGGGGATCCTACGAGCAGTACTTC
>.|TRBV7-8|.|TRBJ2-7
CASSLAGGSNEQYF
TGTGCCAGCAGCTTAGCGGGAGGCAGTAACGAGCAGTACTTC
>.|TRBV2|once|TRBJ1-5
CASSEDRFYQPQHF
TGTGCCAGCAGTGAAGACAGGTTTTATCAGCCCCAGCATTTT
>.|TRBV14|.|TRBJ2-1
CASNAGSYNEQFF
TGTGCCAGTAACGCAGGTTCCTACAATGAGCAGTTCTTC
>.|TRBV3-1/TRBV3-2|.|TRBJ2-3
CASSQVRDTQYF
TGTGCCAGCAGCCAAGTCAGGGATACGCAGTATTTT
>.|TRBV15|.|TRBJ2-7
CATSRDLPSDSSYEQYF
TGTGCCACCAGCAGAGATCTACCAAGTGACAGCTCCTACGAGCAGTACTTC
>.|TRBV7-2|.|TRBJ2-3
CASSQQGFADTQYF
TGTGCCAGCAGCCAACAGGGTTTCGCAGATACGCAGTATTTT
>.|TRBV27|.|TRBJ2-5
CASSSPGKETQYF
TGTGCCAGCAGTTCTCCGGGAAAAGAGACCCAGTACTTC
>.|TRBV5-8|.|TRBJ1-2
CASSLAGGSNNYNYGYTF
TGTGCCAGCAGCTTGGCTGGAGGGAGTAACAACTATAACTATGGCTACACCTTC